The clone carrying this T cell receptor (beta chain) was found many times. What it recognizes is unknown. The sample is drawn from a study of identical twins. Study-level points and caveats: Interpretation of the results relied on cross-sectional statistical analysis and not on following the same donors.

This CDR3 contains 14 residues. Per germline, CDR1 SQVTM and CDR2 ANQGSEA. V was cut by 4 bases and J by 0 bases, with 9 bases left in between. Using its own MiXCR run on the 5' RACE reads, TCRdb lists one record per CDR3 protein. The table includes some 710,000 distinct CDR3 sequences, 6% to 6.5% detected once. The chain employs TRBV29-1 and TRBJ2-2; D is possibly TRBD1 (6 bases). The clonotype originates from a man younger than 30 in good health. Sequenced material: naive T cells sorted from blood. CDR3 nucleotide sequence: TGCAGCGTTGGGGGGCAAACGAACACCGGGGAGCTGTTTTTT. This translates into CSVGGQTNTGELFF.